A single sample is the source of the 24 T cell receptor beta chains below, sequenced in a study of beta chain features in type 1 diabetes. General observations from the study: People with Type 1 diabetes carried modestly yet significantly shorter TCRB CDR3s in all four CD4+ subsets.

Every isolated RNA sample was fully reverse transcribed, so sequencing captured expressed TCRB transcripts. Data came from immunoSEQ multiplex PCR; TCRdb stores just in-frame clones and leaves some out. The sample gives about 140,000 clones, approximately 13% of which show up once; under 1.5% is in the top ten. For these receptors, no antigen is known. The sequencing input was central memory CD4+ T cells from blood. Receptor source: a young man with type 1 diabetes.

The V call is TRBV27, the J call TRBJ1-5, with 7 bases that match TRBD1. The CDR3 totals 12 residues. Germline V CDR1 and CDR2: MNHEY, SMNVEV (reference sequence). V dropped 8 bases and J dropped 7; count of bases not matched to a gene: 5. CDR3 DNA: TGTGCCAGCTCGACAGGGAGACAGCCCCAGCATTTT. Protein sequence: CASSTGRQPQHF.

This clone was counted a few times. V gene TRBV19 combines with J gene TRBJ2-3; 7 bases are shared with TRBD1. Germline V gives CDR1 LNHDA, CDR2 SQIVND (reference sequence). The J segment lost 1 base and the V segment lost 4 bases, leaving 2 bases of the junction unmatched. The CDR3 is 14 residues long. CDR3 nucleotides: TGTGCCAGTAGTAGTCAGGGGGGCACAGATACGCAGTATTTT. It yields the protein CASSSQGGTDTQYF.

This clone showed up just a few times. The V and J genes are TRBV25-1 and TRBJ2-7, with TRBD1 as a possible D gene (6 bases). V dropped 4 bases and J dropped 3 bases, with 16 bases sitting between them. This CDR3 is built from 15 residues. CDR1 and CDR2 from the germline V gene are MGHDK and SYGVNS. CDR3 DNA sequence: TGTGCCAGCAGTGGCCTAATAACAGGGTACTACGAGCAGTACTTC. It is translated as CASSGLITGYYEQYF.

This clone appeared a few times. J is TRBJ1-1 and V is TRBV30; D call uncertain. V lost 0 bases and J lost 4, with 18 bases in between. This CDR3 spans 16 amino acids. Germline-derived CDR1 and CDR2 are GTSNPN and SVGIG (reference sequence). CDR3 sequence (DNA): TGTGCCTGGAGTGTGCGGCTTTTGGTTTGGGGCACTGAAGCTTTCTTT. It translates to CAWSVRLLVWGTEAFF.

This clone was counted a few times. The chain couples TRBV11-2 to TRBJ2-1; D is possibly TRBD2 (5 bases). The CDR3 length is 15 residues. The V and J ends lost 4 bases and 7 bases respectively, with 17 bases between them. Germline-derived CDR1 and CDR2 are SGHAT and FQNNGV. CDR3 coding DNA: TGTGCCAGCAGCTCAGCGGCCCTCCTGGGAAATGAGCAGTTCTTC. Translation: CASSSAALLGNEQFF.

The sample holds many counts of this clone. This specimen includes other DNA sequences encoding the same CDR3. This chain uses TRBV4-2 with TRBJ2-1; 7 nucleotides match TRBD2. This CDR3 has 17 amino acids. Losses at the gene ends were 0 bases for V and 0 bases for J; bases not matched to a gene: 5. Germline CDR1 LGHNA, CDR2 YNFKEQ. CDR3: CASSQDLGGSSYNEQFF. Here the CDR3 DNA reads TGTGCCAGCAGCCAAGATCTGGGGGGGAGCTCCTACAATGAGCAGTTCTTC.

V gene TRBV4-2 combines with J gene TRBJ2-5; weak D call: TRBD1 (5 bases). V shed 0 bases and J shed 5 bases, with 13 bases lying between them. The CDR3 has 15 residues. Germline-derived CDR1 and CDR2 are LGHNA and YNFKEQ. CDR3 bases: TGTGCCAGCAGCCAAGATCGGGCAGGGCGGGAGACCCAGTACTTC. Its protein product is CASSQDRAGRETQYF.

The chain joins TRBV19 to TRBJ1-6; 7 bases match TRBD1. This CDR3 has 14 residues. The trim removed 10 bases at V and 7 bases at J, leaving 10 bases unmatched. Per the germline V gene, CDR1 is LNHDA and CDR2 is SQIVND (reference sequence). CDR3 loop: CANGFGTENSPLHF. The DNA of the CDR3 is TGTGCCAATGGCTTCGGGACAGAGAATTCACCCCTCCACTTT.

This clone has more than one count but fewer than ten. The chain links TRBV30 to TRBJ1-4, with 7 nucleotides matching TRBD1. CDR1 and CDR2 from the germline V gene are GTSNPN and SVGIG (reference sequence). The CDR3 runs 14 residues. The junction had 10 bases not matched to a gene; V was cut back by 5 bases and J by 7 bases. In DNA form, the CDR3 reads TGTGCCTGGGAGACAGGGTGGATTGGTGAAAAACTGTTTTTT. The encoded protein is CAWETGWIGEKLFF.

This clone was seen repeatedly, ten times or more. The chain uses TRBV9 and TRBJ2-3, with D perhaps assigned TRBD1 or TRBD2 (5 bases each). The CDR3 runs 15 residues. Germline loops: CDR1 SGDLS, CDR2 YYNGEE. V lost 0 bases to trimming and J lost 0 bases, with 8 bases between them. The CDR3 protein is CASSVVGDSTDTQYF. Here the CDR3 DNA reads TGTGCCAGCAGCGTAGTAGGGGACAGCACAGATACGCAGTATTTT.

This chain's CDR3 is CASQTAPGSYEQYF. The CDR3 coding sequence is TGCGCCAGTCAGACAGCGCCGGGTTCCTACGAGCAGTACTTC. The rearrangement links TRBV5-1 to TRBJ2-7; TRBD1 might be the D (5 bases). Germline V CDR1 and CDR2: SGHRS, YFSETQ. CDR3 length: 14 amino acids. Between the trimmed V and J ends, which lost 8 bases and 1 base, there was a span of 16 bases.

This clone was detected only a few times. The chain is built from TRBV29-1 and TRBJ2-7; 9 bases match TRBD2. The germline V gene has CDR1 SQVTM and CDR2 ANQGSEA. V was clipped by 3 bases and J by 5 bases; unmatched bases: 5. The CDR3 is 13 amino acids. The CDR3 bases are TGCAGCGTTGATGCGGGGGGGAGGAACGAGCAGTACTTC. As protein: CSVDAGGRNEQYF.

The chain is built from TRBV4-1 and TRBJ2-3; 16 bases are a match to TRBD2. V was pared by 5 bases and J by 5 bases, with 19 bases of the junction left unmatched. The germline gives CDR1 MGHRA, CDR2 YSYEKL. This CDR3 comprises 21 residues. The CDR3 DNA reads as TGCGCCAGCAGCGTTACCGGGACTAGCGGGGGGGCCAAGGGTAGGATAGATACGCAGTATTTT. Its translation is CASSVTGTSGGAKGRIDTQYF.

This clone has a handful of counts. It may be a read error: a sequence one base away is much more abundant. Because the CDR3's place on the DNA is in doubt, the DNA is left out and the CDR3 is given as listed by TCRdb. This chain connects TRBV21-1 to TRBJ2-6; the DNA was not used to check the table's D call, TRBD1. TRBV21-1 is a listed pseudogene. Ends included, the CDR3 has 20 residues. CDR3 amino acids: CASSRLPNRWWGAGANVLTF.

The chain carries TRBV6-1 and TRBJ2-1; a possible D gene is TRBD1 (5 bases). This CDR3 comprises 15 residues. V dropped 6 bases and J dropped 12 bases, with 24 bases sitting between them. Germline-derived CDR1 and CDR2 are MNHNS and SASEGT. CDR3 protein: CASSLDSLPSVLQFF. The CDR3, as DNA: TGTGCCAGCAGCCTAGACAGCCTGCCCTCGGTCCTGCAGTTCTTC.

In its sample, this clone was seen a few times. This specimen includes other DNA sequences encoding the same CDR3. V is TRBV28 and J is TRBJ2-7; D remains ambiguous. With 5 bases removed from V and 3 bases from J, the gap between germline ends came to 5 bases. Per the germline V gene, CDR1 is MDHEN and CDR2 is SYDVKM. This CDR3 comprises 11 residues. CDR3 residues: CASSLRYEQYF. The DNA of the CDR3 is TGTGCCAGCAGTCTACGCTACGAGCAGTACTTC.

The J gene is TRBJ1-2, the V gene TRBV18; D call uncertain. CDR3 length equals 14 residues. The ends were cut back, 3 bases at V and 4 bases at J, with 12 bases in the middle. Germline V gene data show CDR1 as KGHSH and CDR2 as LQKENI. CDR3 protein: CASSPVEGGYGYTF. CDR3 nucleotide sequence: TGTGCCAGCTCACCGGTCGAGGGAGGCTATGGCTACACCTTC.

The table lists this clone with many counts. Different DNA sequences within this sample yield the same CDR3. The chain is built from TRBV18 and TRBJ2-3, with D uncertain. CDR3 length: 14 amino acids. CDR1 is KGHSH and CDR2 is LQKENI in the germline V gene. V was cut by 2 bases and J by 0 bases, with 6 bases left in between. CDR3 bases: TGTGCCAGCTCACCAGGCCGTAGCACAGATACGCAGTATTTT. This gives the protein CASSPGRSTDTQYF.

This clone showed up just a few times. The chain links TRBV5-4 to TRBJ2-7, with 7 nucleotides matching TRBD1. Germline V gene sequence: CDR1 SGHNT, CDR2 YYREEE (reference sequence). V was pared by 2 bases and J by 0 bases, with 5 bases of the junction left unmatched. This CDR3 comprises 15 residues. CDR3 sequence (DNA): TGTGCCAGCAGCTTTGACAGGGATAACTCCTACGAGCAGTACTTC. Amino acids: CASSFDRDNSYEQYF.

This clone was counted a few times. The chain links TRBV28 to TRBJ1-1; TRBD1 agrees at 7 bases. This CDR3 comprises 13 residues. Germline CDR1 is MDHEN and CDR2 is SYDVKM. Trimming cost V 2 bases and J 8 bases; bases outside gene matches: 5. CDR3 in DNA: TGTGCCAGCAGTTTACCCGGACAGGCAGAAGCTTTCTTT. Encoded protein: CASSLPGQAEAFF.

The genes are TRBV25-1 and TRBJ1-2; TRBD1 agrees at 11 bases. V was pared by 4 bases and J by 7 bases, with 11 bases of the junction left unmatched. The CDR3 extends over 16 amino acids. Germline V gene sequence: CDR1 MGHDK, CDR2 SYGVNS. In DNA, the CDR3 is TGTGCCAGCAGTGCTCCACCCGGGACAGGGGGAAGTGGCTACACCTTC. It encodes CASSAPPGTGGSGYTF.

This clone was counted between two and nine times. The chain carries TRBV5-6 and TRBJ1-4; tentative D call: TRBD1 (6 bases). Per the germline V gene, CDR1 is SGHDT and CDR2 is YYEEEE. The V end was cut by 5 bases, the J end by 4 bases, with 9 bases between. The CDR3 has 13 amino acids. The CDR3 sequence: CASRDRNNEKLFF. In DNA form, the CDR3 reads TGTGCCAGCAGAGACAGGAATAATGAAAAACTGTTTTTT.

V is TRBV9 and J is TRBJ2-7; 7 bases agree with TRBD1. CDR3 length: 14 amino acids. Germline values: CDR1 SGDLS, CDR2 YYNGEE. Unmatched junction bases numbered 5, after V lost 3 bases and J lost 2 bases. The CDR3 DNA reads TGTGCCAGCAGCGCGACCGACAGGGCCTACGAGCAGTACTTC. It specifies CASSATDRAYEQYF.

J is TRBJ1-5 and V is TRBV4-2; TRBD1 might be the D (5 bases). The CDR3 has 16 amino acids. Germline V CDR1 and CDR2: LGHNA, YNFKEQ. V dropped 0 bases and J dropped 1 base, with 10 bases sitting between them. This CDR3 reads CASSQEIQVSNQPQHF. The CDR3 nucleotides are TGTGCCAGCAGCCAAGAGATACAGGTAAGCAATCAGCCCCAGCATTTT.